The clone carrying this TCR beta chain appeared a few times. Antigen specificity is unknown. Germline V gives CDR1 ENHRY, CDR2 SYGVKD. This CDR3 has 15 amino acids. The ends lost 4 bases at V and 5 bases at J; junction bases unmatched: 9. Using a J-beta primer mix together with a sample-barcoded 5' primer, a second PCR was run for about 6 to 11 cycles. Sequencing of every sample gave 2.5 million or more CDR3-containing paired-end reads. TCRdb ran MiXCR on the 5' RACE reads and lists one entry per CDR3 protein. In the table there are about 1.6 million distinct CDR3 sequences, approximately 32% of which are singletons. The data originate from a study of blood T cells in healthy people across ages. General study findings and limits: Age brought a roughly linear fall in TCR beta diversity measured per million T cells.

The TCR originated in a woman aged 25 to 39 in good health. Sequencing used blood. This chain connects TRBV10-3 to TRBJ1-2; 8 bases line up with TRBD1. CDR3 DNA: TGTGCCATCAGTGGCGCAGGGGGCGACGGGTATGGCTACACCTTC. Its protein is CAISGAGGDGYGYTF.